This T cell receptor beta chain was captured in a study of cytomegalovirus exposure and HLA in healthy donors. Germline V CDR1 and CDR2: SNHLY, FYNNEI. This CDR3 has 15 residues. Trimming removed 9 bases from V and 1 base from J; junction bases left unmatched: 11. Libraries were prepared by immunoSEQ multiplex PCR; TCRdb keeps only in-frame clonotypes and omits some of them. The data contain roughly 180,000 clones, around nine tenths of them seen just once; the ten biggest clones take up less than 9.5%. The sequence came from a young man in good health and CMV-seropositive. This chain joins TRBV2 and TRBJ1-1; 7 bases fit TRBD1. What was sequenced was PBMCs. CDR3: CASQQDRLANTEAFF. The CDR3 region has the DNA TGTGCCAGTCAACAGGACAGGCTTGCGAACACTGAAGCTTTCTTT.